This TCR beta chain was retrieved from a study of shared clonotypes between healthy human individuals (TCRdb year 2020). With regard to the full study: The cohort comprised a couple of women and a few men aged 18 to 49 years. For each donor, CD4 naive and CD4 memory were each run on three plates, CD8 naive on two plates, and CD8 memory on one plate. To estimate repertoire size and how much clonotypes are shared between individuals, the study performed deep sequencing of blood TCR repertoires from a few healthy adults. Libraries were prepared and TCR repertoires were sequenced by different laboratories using diverse techniques, in order to increase sequencing depth and limit assay-specific biases. Between about 0.9 and 9 billion PBMCs per donor were obtained by leukapheresis.

Details on this clone: Its target antigen remains unknown. Base qualities are not recorded, but no much larger clone differs from it by a single base. The sample contains more than one DNA sequence encoding this CDR3.

Per the germline V gene, MNHNS is the CDR1 and SASEGT is the CDR2. The cysteine opens and the phenylalanine closes a CDR3 of 13 amino acids. The CDR3 DNA has 39 bases and is translated from base 1. V is pared back by 5 bases and J by 1 base, with 9 bases lying between the germline termini. Using the deep immunoSEQ assay, multiplex PCR amplified TCR CDR3 regions from genomic DNA. Genomic DNA extracted from each cell subset was distributed evenly over all wells of several immunoSEQ 96-well plates, and each plate served as one replicate. For sorted subsets, around 200 ng genomic DNA, equal to 25,000 to 35,000 T cell genomes, was loaded into each replicate PCR. Purified libraries were measured with a Qubit 3.0 fluorometer, size-checked on a Bioanalyzer 2100, and measured again with the KAPA Library Quantification kit. Each immunoSEQ 96-well plate was sequenced on its own single-read 150-cycle Illumina NextSeq 550 flow cell. As for the original processing: Because the immunoSEQ output included only junctional sequences and no quality scores, the filtering could not be the same as the filtering used for full-length reads. To assign V/J genes and CDR3, sequences were annotated using PyIR, a Python wrapper for IgBLAST v1.9, with IMGT germline references. Reads with weak V/J assignments (E-value above 1e-6), missing CDR3, stop codons, out-of-frame junctions, or ambiguous translated residues were removed. V3J clonotypes were defined as sequences sharing the same inferred V gene, J gene, and CDR3 amino acid sequence. Percentage overlap between repertoires was calculated by dividing the number of shared unique clonotypes by the size of the smaller repertoire. Three approaches were used to assess repertoire richness: RTK rarefaction, the Chao1 estimator, and Recon v2.1 estimates of unobserved clonotypes. Generation probabilities were computed with OLGA for all TCRbeta clonotypes obtained by the gDNA method from several donors. In TCRdb, the immuneACCESS table is reduced to in-frame sequences with V and J assigned. These tables do not hold every clone; where another copy was compared, an unresolved V gene accounts for under half, and the others remain unexplained. V and J calls and clone size follow that table, whereas D and trimming were derived from the DNA. For this sample there are roughly 2 million clones; around 96% appear just once. Jointly, the top ten make up around 1.1% of the sample.

Study-wide conclusions, independent of this receptor: Rarefaction of sorted-subset datasets indicated incomplete sequencing despite the large sequencing depth. Higher generation probabilities were observed for clonotypes shared by all four sorted-subset donors than for non-shared clonotypes. Sampling was limited to blood, and TCR repertoires in tissue likely differ from TCR repertoires in blood. The genetic and exposure-history diversity represented was limited by the small number of donors. Pairwise subsampling indicated that sequencing depth was expected to affect the degree of clonotype sharing among donors. Roughly 5.2% of naive CD4, 3.5% of naive CD8, about 2.5% of memory CD4, and about 0.4% of memory CD8 clonotypes were shared across a few donors. Naive subsets generally had larger estimated clonotype richness than memory subsets.

CD8 naive samples consisted of CD45RO-negative cells that were positively selected for CCR7, yielding a CD45RA+CCR7+ population without TemRA cells. Donors were healthy HIV-negative adults with no recently reported acute infections or vaccinations. Every donor was a Caucasian adult living in Nashville, Tennessee, USA. After blood collection by leukapheresis, PBMCs were isolated using Ficoll-Histopaque density gradient centrifugation and then cryopreserved in the vapor phase of liquid nitrogen. Purity and quantity of every magnetically sorted T cell population were checked by analytical flow cytometry. From each sorted fraction, genomic DNA was isolated and quantified by UV absorbance on a Nanodrop 2000c.

Sequenced sample: naive CD8+ T cells sorted from blood. Interpreted using the paper, the cell subset or site label stands for: CD45RA+CCR7+. The chain employs TRBV6-1 and TRBJ2-7; matching of 6 bases hints at TRBD2 as the D gene. This sequence was found in a man between 18 and 29 years old in good health. The sequenced DNA: TGTGCCAGCAGTACCGGGACTTCCTACGAGCAGTACTTC. Its protein product is CASSTGTSYEQYF.